This T cell receptor (beta chain) was documented in a study of T cell repertoires in cytomegalovirus infection. This clonotype was observed many times. What it binds is unknown. General study points: Cumulative frequency of public TCR beta families picked out carriers of CMV plus the relevant HLA.

Using its own MiXCR run on the reads, TCRdb lists one record per CDR3 protein. There are around 200,000 distinct CDR3 sequences in the sample; roughly two fifths occur only once, and approximately 59% lies in the top ten. This sequence originates from a human donor in good health (CMV status not recorded). Some clones in this sample may be carry-over from other donors' samples. The sequences come from CD8+ T cells from cultured PBMCs, collected from culture after CMV antigen stimulation.

The CDR3 is CASSFSGREPYEQYF. CDR3 DNA: TGTGCCAGCAGCTTTAGCGGGAGAGAACCCTACGAGCAGTACTTC. V usage is TRBV7-2 and J usage is TRBJ2-7, with 9 nucleotides matching TRBD2. CDR1 is SGHTA, CDR2 FQGNSA, per germline. V shed 3 bases, J shed 2 bases, and the junction held 5 bases outside the gene matches. This CDR3 comprises 15 residues.